This TCR beta chain was captured in a study of T cells after yellow fever vaccination. Study in general: SMART-Seq v4 Ultra Low Input served to prepare low-cell-number fractions.

TCRdb reanalysed the 5' RACE reads using MiXCR and keeps one entry per CDR3 protein. The data show roughly 500,000 distinct CDR3 sequences, with less than 20% seen just once and roughly an eighth held by the top ten. CDR1 is DFQATT, CDR2 SNEGSKA, per germline (reference sequence). The CDR3 totals 15 residues. The V and J ends lost 4 bases and 0 bases respectively, with 15 bases between them. A few counts support this clonotype. Sample: PBMCs, taken 15 days after the yellow fever booster vaccination. The J gene is TRBJ1-1, the V gene TRBV20-1; a possible D gene is TRBD1 (5 bases). The receptor comes from a man aged 25 to 40 who received the YFV17D yellow fever vaccine. The CDR3 DNA sequence: TGCAGTGCTACCCGGGCCAGGGATTTGAACACTGAAGCTTTCTTT. Residues: CSATRARDLNTEAFF.